One sample yielded the 24 T cell receptor beta chains listed below, sequenced in a study of human T cells and chemical hapten exposure. Each CDR3 protein is one row after TCRdb ran MiXCR on the RACE reads. The table records fewer than 400,000 distinct CDR3 sequences, around 7% of them present only once. Time point indicated: patch test 1, 2 weeks after DPC sensitization. Specified treatment: therapeutic diphenylcyclopropenone sensitization with weekly scalp DPC. The material was whole blood, obtained in connection with sensitization to the hapten diphenylcyclopropenone (DPC). These TCRs come from a woman under 30 with alopecia areata. Some clones in this sample may be carry-over from other donors' samples.

This clonotype was found many times. This chain joins TRBV5-6 and TRBJ2-7; the D is unclear. The CDR3 sequence is 13 residues long. The V end lost 4 bases, the J end lost 0 bases, and 8 bases lay between the germline ends. From germline, CDR1 is SGHDT and CDR2 YYEEEE. CDR3 protein: CASSPLDSYEQYF. The CDR3 nucleotides are TGTGCCAGCAGCCCGTTAGACTCCTACGAGCAGTACTTC.

This clonotype was seen a handful of times. J is TRBJ2-3 and V is TRBV3-1; 12 nucleotides line up with TRBD2. CDR1 is LGHDT, CDR2 YNNKEL, per germline (reference sequence). Trimming took 3 bases from V and 0 from J; bases not matched to a gene: 7. CDR3 size: 18 residues. The DNA of the CDR3 is TGTGCCAGCAGCCACGGACTAGCGGGGTTCTCTAGCACAGATACGCAGTATTTT. This encodes CASSHGLAGFSSTDTQYF.

This clonotype was detected only a few times. The rearrangement uses TRBV6-1 and TRBJ1-2; D possibly corresponds to TRBD1 (6 bases). V lost 1 base and J 5 bases, leaving 8 bases between the germline ends. The germline CDR1 and CDR2 sequences are MNHNS and SASEGT. CDR3 length equals 13 residues. CDR3 DNA sequence: TGTGCCAGCAGTGAAGGGGGGCAGTATGGCTACACCTTC. Protein product: CASSEGGQYGYTF.

This clonotype has just a few counts. V usage is TRBV7-9 and J usage is TRBJ1-3; TRBD1 might be the D (6 bases). The germline V and J ends were trimmed by 4 bases and 4 bases, with 11 bases remaining between them. The CDR3 totals 14 residues. The germline gives CDR1 SEHNR, CDR2 FQNEAQ (reference sequence). The CDR3 spells CASSSTGSGNTIYF. CDR3 in DNA: TGTGCCAGCAGCTCAACAGGGTCAGGAAACACCATATATTTT.

This chain uses TRBV20-1 with TRBJ2-3; no definite D call. Trimming pared 6 bases from V and 3 bases from J, leaving 22 bases between. CDR1 is DFQATT and CDR2 is SNEGSKA in the germline V gene (reference sequence). This CDR3 region has 16 residues. The CDR3 loop reads CSAQPPTPLRTDTQYF. The CDR3 DNA reads as TGCAGTGCGCAACCCCCCACCCCACTTCGGACAGATACGCAGTATTTT.

Ten or more counts support this clonotype. The V gene is TRBV4-3, the J gene TRBJ2-1; D gene unclear. The CDR3 loop spans 16 amino acids. Germline V gene lookup returns CDR1 LGHNA and CDR2 YSLEER. Trimming shortened V by 0 bases and J by 8 bases, and 17 bases separated the two germline ends. Here the CDR3 DNA reads TGCGCCAGCAGCCAAGATAGGGCTAGGGCGCAGGATGAGCAGTTCTTC. Its protein is CASSQDRARAQDEQFF.

This clonotype was seen only a few times. This sequence joins TRBV25-1 and TRBJ1-4, with D unresolved. The germline V gene encodes CDR1 MGHDK and CDR2 SYGVNS. The CDR3 totals 17 residues. V was shortened by 3 bases and J by 3 bases, with 17 bases between the two germline ends. DNA for the CDR3: TGTGCCAGCAGTGAGTCAAGTAGATGGCGAGCTAATGAAAAACTGTTTTTT. It is translated as CASSESSRWRANEKLFF. Supplemented by reference TRBV25-1 and TRBJ1-4, the full variable domain reads EADIYQTPRYLVIGTGKKITLECSQTMGHDKMYWYQQDPGMELHLIHYSYGVNSTEKGDLSSESTVSRIRTEHFPLTLESARPSHTSQYLCASSESSRWRANEKLFFGSGTQLSVL.

Ten or more counts support this clonotype. The genes are TRBV11-2 and TRBJ2-3; either TRBD1 or TRBD2 may supply D (6 bases each). CDR1 and CDR2 (germline): SGHAT, FQNNGV. This CDR3 contains 15 residues. V shed 3 bases and J shed 6 bases, with 16 bases lying between them. The CDR3 nucleotides read TGTGCCAGCAGCTTCACGGGGGCCGGCAGGGATACGCAGTATTTT. Encoded protein: CASSFTGAGRDTQYF.

This clonotype was observed many times. V usage is TRBV29-1 and J usage is TRBJ2-4; perhaps TRBD1 as D (5 bases). CDR3 size: 12 residues. CDR1 is SQVTM, CDR2 ANQGSEA, per germline. The germline V and J ends were trimmed by 6 bases and 5 bases, with 11 bases remaining between them. CDR3: CSVQGRQNIQYF. The CDR3 DNA reads TGCAGCGTCCAGGGTCGCCAAAACATTCAGTACTTC.

There are a few counts of this clonotype. The chain links TRBV10-3 to TRBJ2-5; D not certain. The CDR3 is 14 amino acids. Germline CDR1 ENHRY, CDR2 SYGVKD. V gave up 3 bases and J gave up 4 bases, with 12 bases separating them. The DNA of the CDR3 is TGTGCCATCAGTGAAAACGGGTCTGTAGAGACCCAGTACTTC. It encodes CAISENGSVETQYF.

This clonotype was detected ten times or more. The J gene is TRBJ2-7, the V gene TRBV25-1; TRBD1 matches 9 bases. The trim removed 4 bases at V and 3 bases at J, leaving 4 bases unmatched. Germline assignment: CDR1 MGHDK and CDR2 SYGVNS. The CDR3 contains 14 residues. The chain's CDR3 is CASSGGQGYYEQYF. DNA for the CDR3: TGTGCCAGCAGTGGAGGACAGGGGTACTACGAGCAGTACTTC.

This clonotype was observed at least ten times. The chain combines TRBV4-2 with TRBJ1-1, with D maybe TRBD1 (6 bases). In germline, CDR1 is LGHNA, CDR2 YNFKEQ. The ends were cut back, 0 bases at V and 1 base at J, with 9 bases in the middle. CDR3 size: 15 residues. This chain's CDR3 is CASSQERTENTEAFF. As DNA, the CDR3 is TGTGCCAGCAGCCAAGAAAGGACAGAGAACACTGAAGCTTTCTTT.

This clonotype occurred many times. This chain uses TRBV6-6 with TRBJ2-7; 11 bases match TRBD1. Germline V gene sequence: CDR1 MNHNY, CDR2 SVGAGI (reference sequence). The CDR3 is made up of 15 amino acids. V trimming: 6 bases; J trimming: 4 bases; junction bases outside the gene matches: 8. CDR3 nucleotide sequence: TGTGCCAGCAGGATAGGGACAGGGGGAAAATACGAGCAGTACTTC. Translation: CASRIGTGGKYEQYF.

In its sample, this clonotype was seen many times. The genes are TRBV20-1 and TRBJ2-3; D is possibly TRBD1 (5 bases). The CDR3 totals 12 residues. Trimming took off 0 bases at V and 6 bases at J, with 7 bases between the two ends. Germline V gene lookup returns CDR1 DFQATT and CDR2 SNEGSKA (reference sequence). The CDR3 nucleotides are TGCAGTGCTAGAGAAGGGGCGGATACGCAGTATTTT. Its protein is CSAREGADTQYF.

This clonotype has a handful of counts. The J gene is TRBJ2-4, the V gene TRBV12-3 or TRBV12-4; 14 bases are shared with TRBD2. Trimming cost V 7 bases and J 8 bases; bases outside gene matches: 10. This CDR3 contains 16 residues. CDR3: CASILGLAGGMDIQYF. CDR3 DNA sequence: TGTGCCAGCATTCTTGGACTAGCGGGGGGTATGGACATTCAGTACTTC.

This sequence joins TRBV3-1 and TRBJ1-3; D is uncertain. CDR1 LGHDT and CDR2 YNNKEL come from the germline V gene (reference sequence). Trimming took off 1 base at V and 0 bases at J, with 7 bases between the two ends. This CDR3 contains 15 residues. CDR3 coding DNA: TGTGCCAGCAGCCAAGTGTATAGCTCTGGAAACACCATATATTTT. It translates to CASSQVYSSGNTIYF.

This clonotype showed up many times. V is TRBV6-5 and J is TRBJ1-6, with 9 bases aligning to TRBD1. The junction had 4 bases not matched to a gene; V was cut back by 2 bases and J by 8 bases. The CDR3 loop spans 15 amino acids. Germline CDR1 MNHEY, CDR2 SVGAGI. The CDR3 DNA follows: TGTGCCAGCAGTTACCTTGGACAGGGGTATTCACCCCTCCACTTT. Its protein product is CASSYLGQGYSPLHF.

V and J are TRBV20-1 and TRBJ2-1, with 8 bases aligning to TRBD2. Germline values: CDR1 DFQATT, CDR2 SNEGSKA (reference sequence). V was clipped by 3 bases and J by 8 bases; unmatched bases: 9. CDR3 length: 14 residues. CDR3 sequence (DNA): TGCAGTGCTAGTCTCCCCCGGGGGGGCTATGAGCAGTTCTTC. Translation: CSASLPRGGYEQFF.

This clonotype was seen a handful of times. The V and J genes are TRBV21-1 and TRBJ2-2; TRBD2 is taken as the D call from the table, unchecked against the DNA. TRBV21-1 is annotated as a pseudogene. The CDR3 sequence is 17 residues long. The DNA of the CDR3 is TGTGCCAGCAGCAAAGAGGCTAGCGGGGGGGCCCCCGGGGAGCTGTTTTTT. This codes for CASSKEASGGAPGELFF.

This clonotype was counted only a few times. This rearrangement joins TRBV7-2 to TRBJ1-6, with TRBD1 identical over 8 bases. The CDR3 extends over 15 amino acids. Germline CDR1 is SGHTA and CDR2 is FQGNSA. V lost 5 bases to trimming and J lost 10 bases; unmatched junction nucleotides: 10. The CDR3 is CASSPPTGVGSPLHF. For the CDR3, the DNA is TGTGCCAGCAGCCCCCCGACAGGGGTAGGGTCACCCCTCCACTTT.

This chain connects TRBV10-3 to TRBJ1-2, with no clear D. Between the trimmed V and J ends, which lost 2 bases and 7 bases, there was a span of 17 bases. Germline assignment: CDR1 ENHRY and CDR2 SYGVKD. This CDR3 has 15 residues. The CDR3 nucleotides read TGTGCCATCAGTGAGGGACCTAACTCGGCTGGTGGCTACACCTTC. It codes for CAISEGPNSAGGYTF.

This clonotype has a handful of counts. The J gene is TRBJ2-7, the V gene TRBV6-5; 7 bases are shared with TRBD1. The V gene end was trimmed by 5 bases and the J gene end by 4 bases; junction bases not matched to a gene: 8. Looked up from germline, CDR1 is MNHEY and CDR2 is SVGAGI. The CDR3 covers 14 residues. CDR3: CASSPGGALYEQYF. In DNA, the CDR3 is TGTGCCAGCAGTCCAGGGGGAGCTTTGTACGAGCAGTACTTC.

There are many counts of this clonotype. V usage is TRBV14 and J usage is TRBJ2-4, with D perhaps being TRBD1 or TRBD2 (6 bases each). CDR1 and CDR2 from the germline V gene are SGHDN and FVKESK. Deletions cut 1 base from V and 7 bases from J, with 8 bases between. This CDR3 spans 13 amino acids. The CDR3 sequence: CASSQAGANIQYF. The CDR3 DNA is TGTGCCAGCAGCCAAGCGGGGGCGAACATTCAGTACTTC.

The rearrangement links TRBV7-9 to TRBJ1-2; unclear D gene. From germline, CDR1 is SEHNR and CDR2 FQNEAQ (reference sequence). The length of the CDR3 is 15 residues. V was pared by 3 bases and J by 3 bases, with 14 bases between. The CDR3 sequence is CASSLTPTTHYGYTF. The CDR3 DNA is TGTGCCAGCAGCTTGACCCCGACAACCCACTATGGCTACACCTTC.